The entry below describes one T cell receptor (beta chain). Its antigen is unidentified. V lost 8 bases, J lost 9 bases, and 6 bases stayed unmatched. This CDR3 has 14 amino acids. CDR1 and CDR2 (germline): LGHDT, YNNKEL (reference sequence). The data belong to a study of T-cell memory formation after mild COVID-19. In the study overall: Clusters of TCRs were largely donor specific.

TCRdb reprocessed the 5' RACE reads via MiXCR and lists one record per CDR3 protein. Among about 270,000 distinct CDR3 sequences listed, approximately 18% were seen once. Study results and limitations: Whereas later expanders leaned CD4+, clones contracting day 15 to 85 showed a balanced CD4/CD8 makeup. Chiefly within CM and EM were the contracting CD4+ clones; CD8+ ones were within EMRA.

The sequenced sample was PBMCs or a T cell subset sorted from them (not recorded which). The source is a man between 18 and 29 years old who had mild COVID-19 (a few samples of this study predate the infection). Cell type and time point are not known. J is TRBJ2-1 and V is TRBV3-1; 14 positions agree with TRBD2. CDR3: CASGLAGGQSEQFF. DNA for the CDR3: TGTGCCAGCGGACTAGCGGGGGGCCAGAGTGAGCAGTTCTTC.